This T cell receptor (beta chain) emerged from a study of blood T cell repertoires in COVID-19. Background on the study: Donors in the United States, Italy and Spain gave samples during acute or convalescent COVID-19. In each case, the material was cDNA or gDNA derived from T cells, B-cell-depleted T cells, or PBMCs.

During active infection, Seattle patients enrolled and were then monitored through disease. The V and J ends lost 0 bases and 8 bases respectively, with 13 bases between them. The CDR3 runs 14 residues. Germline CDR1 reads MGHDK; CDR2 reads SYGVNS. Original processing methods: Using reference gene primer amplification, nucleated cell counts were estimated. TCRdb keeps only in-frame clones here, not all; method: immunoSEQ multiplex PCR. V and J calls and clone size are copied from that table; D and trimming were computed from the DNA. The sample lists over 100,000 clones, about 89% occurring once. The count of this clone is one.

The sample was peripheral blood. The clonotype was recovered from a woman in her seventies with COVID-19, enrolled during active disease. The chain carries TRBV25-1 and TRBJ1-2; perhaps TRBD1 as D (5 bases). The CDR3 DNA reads TGTGCCAGCAGTGAATATGGGGCGGCCGACGGCTACACCTTC. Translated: CASSEYGAADGYTF.